The rows below give T cell receptor beta chains drawn from one sample of a study of blood T cells in healthy people across ages. In TCRdb, the 5' RACE reads were re-called with MiXCR into one record per CDR3 protein. The sample records about 800,000 distinct CDR3 sequences, over 45% being singletons. The sequenced sample consisted of blood. All receptors derive from a man aged 25-45 years in good health. Each CDR3 is given with its conserved first and last residue. A D gene is named only where the DNA matches it firmly. Rows may omit the clone size; those that give it use once, few, many or a size class.

clone size	D gene	V gene	J gene	CDR3 protein	CDR3 DNA
once	.	TRBV20-1	TRBJ2-3	CSAVGRPSTDTQYF	TGCAGTGCGGTAGGCAGACCAAGCACAGATACGCAGTATTTT
.	TRBD2	TRBV7-9	TRBJ2-5	CASSVLGGEGETQYF	TGTGCCAGCAGCGTACTGGGTGGGGAGGGCGAGACCCAGTACTTC
few	TRBD2	TRBV7-2	TRBJ2-5	CASSLSGREETQYF	TGTGCCAGCAGCTTAAGCGGGAGGGAAGAGACCCAGTACTTC
.	.	TRBV11-2	TRBJ2-5	CASSSIVARRETQYF	TGTGCCAGCAGCTCTATAGTGGCTAGGAGGGAGACCCAGTACTTC
once	.	TRBV15	TRBJ2-1	CATSSGGGKDYNEQFF	TGTGCCACCAGCTCCGGAGGGGGGAAGGATTACAATGAGCAGTTCTTC
.	.	TRBV6-5	TRBJ2-1	CASSYDRRGTSSYNEQFF	TGTGCCAGCAGTTACGACCGAAGGGGAACCAGCTCCTACAATGAGCAGTTCTTC
.	.	TRBV5-6	TRBJ1-1	CASSWGAGQNTEAFF	TGTGCCAGCAGCTGGGGGGCGGGACAGAACACTGAAGCTTTCTTT
.	.	TRBV20-1	TRBJ2-5	CSAREGGREQYF	TGCAGTGCTAGAGAGGGGGGTCGGGAGCAGTACTTC
.	.	TRBV20-1	TRBJ2-1	CSARDRARENEQFF	TGCAGTGCTAGAGACCGGGCCCGGGAAAATGAGCAGTTCTTC
.	.	TRBV11-2	TRBJ2-7	CASSLWQNEQYF	TGTGCCAGCAGCTTATGGCAAAACGAGCAGTACTTC
few	.	TRBV6-2/TRBV6-3	TRBJ2-5	CASSGSIGAETQYF	TGTGCCAGCAGTGGCTCGATTGGAGCGGAGACCCAGTACTTC
.	.	TRBV28	TRBJ1-2	CASSPRTDYYGYTF	TGTGCCAGCAGTCCGCGGACGGATTACTATGGCTACACCTTC
.	.	TRBV4-2	TRBJ2-7	CASSQDTLGEQYF	TGTGCCAGCAGCCAAGATACCCTTGGAGAGCAGTACTTC
.	.	TRBV21-1	TRBJ1-5	CASSKVGIEPQHF	TGTGCCAGCAGCAAAGTTGGCATCGAGCCCCAGCATTTT
.	.	TRBV15	TRBJ2-7	CATSKGNPYEQYF	TGTGCCACCAGCAAAGGGAACCCCTACGAGCAGTACTTC
few	.	TRBV9	TRBJ2-7	CASSASSGNEQYF	TGTGCCAGCAGCGCGTCCTCAGGGAACGAGCAGTACTTC
few	TRBD2	TRBV20-1	TRBJ2-5	CSARLARGNQETQYF	TGCAGTGCTAGACTCGCGCGGGGGAACCAAGAGACCCAGTACTTC
.	.	TRBV20-1	TRBJ2-3	CSARAPSGTGSTDTQYF	TGCAGTGCTAGAGCCCCCTCGGGAACAGGCAGCACAGATACGCAGTATTTT
once	.	TRBV9	TRBJ2-4	CASSVGSLAKNIQYF	TGTGCCAGCAGCGTCGGCTCTTTAGCCAAAAACATTCAGTACTTC
.	.	TRBV3-1	TRBJ2-1	CASAGGTGNEQFF	TGTGCCAGCGCTGGCGGGACGGGAAATGAGCAGTTCTTC
.	.	TRBV29-1	TRBJ2-7	CSVGMGPLSSYEQYF	TGCAGCGTTGGTATGGGTCCCCTCAGCTCCTACGAGCAGTACTTC
.	TRBD2	TRBV10-3	TRBJ2-3	CAISESASGGTDTQYF	TGTGCCATCAGTGAGTCGGCTAGCGGAGGCACAGATACGCAGTATTTT
.	TRBD1	TRBV5-6	TRBJ1-2	CASSYTGTGVEGYTF	TGTGCCAGCAGTTATACCGGGACAGGGGTCGAGGGCTACACCTTC
few	.	TRBV5-1	TRBJ2-5	CASSLLAGTQETQYF	TGCGCCAGCAGCTTATTGGCGGGGACCCAAGAGACCCAGTACTTC
few	.	TRBV12-3/TRBV12-4	TRBJ2-1	CASSLINNEQFF	TGTGCCAGCAGTCTCATCAACAATGAGCAGTTCTTC
.	.	TRBV7-3	TRBJ2-7	CASSPPTAYEQYF	TGTGCCAGCAGCCCTCCGACAGCCTACGAGCAGTACTTC
once	.	TRBV7-3	TRBJ2-2	CASTRNPGGELFF	TGTGCCAGCACCCGCAATCCCGGCGGGGAGCTGTTTTTT
few	.	TRBV7-2	TRBJ2-1	CASSLLWGAEVYNEQFF	TGTGCCAGCAGCTTGTTGTGGGGAGCGGAGGTATACAATGAGCAGTTCTTC
.	TRBD2	TRBV28	TRBJ2-1	CASSGPGLAPLIYNEQFF	TGTGCCAGCAGTGGACCGGGACTAGCGCCCTTAATTTACAATGAGCAGTTCTTC
few	.	TRBV7-2	TRBJ2-5	CASSLQHQETQYF	TGTGCCAGCAGCTTACAACACCAAGAGACCCAGTACTTC
.	.	TRBV7-2	TRBJ2-7	CASSLARTGEQYF	TGTGCCAGCAGCTTAGCCCGAACCGGCGAGCAGTACTTC
.	.	TRBV7-2	TRBJ1-2	CASSPRGGGDYGYTF	TGTGCCAGCAGCCCTCGGGGGGGCGGCGACTATGGCTACACCTTC
few	TRBD2	TRBV6-2/TRBV6-3	TRBJ2-1	CASSRSGGSYNEQFF	TGTGCCAGCAGCCGTAGCGGGGGTTCCTACAATGAGCAGTTCTTC
few	TRBD2	TRBV4-2	TRBJ2-3	CASSQDSTSGGSTDTQYF	TGTGCCAGCAGTCAAGATAGTACTAGCGGGGGGAGCACAGATACGCAGTATTTT
few	.	TRBV6-6	TRBJ2-7	CASSPRSTGNSYEQYF	TGTGCCAGCAGCCCCCGATCGACGGGAAATAGCTACGAGCAGTACTTC
.	.	TRBV11-2	TRBJ2-1	CASSRRRGGTNNEQFF	TGTGCCAGCAGCCGACGAAGGGGGGGAACCAACAATGAGCAGTTCTTC
.	.	TRBV7-9	TRBJ1-4	CASSYYGRRKDEKLFF	TGTGCCAGCAGTTACTATGGACGGCGAAAGGATGAAAAACTGTTTTTT
.	TRBD1	TRBV28	TRBJ2-4	CASSKDRSPKNIQYF	TGTGCCAGCAGCAAGGACAGGTCTCCCAAAAACATTCAGTACTTC
.	TRBD2	TRBV29-1	TRBJ2-1	CSHSGEASRQFF	TGCAGCCATAGCGGGGAGGCCAGTCGCCAGTTCTTC
.	.	TRBV3-1	TRBJ2-1	CASSQGHYNEQFF	TGTGCCAGCAGCCAGGGACACTACAATGAGCAGTTCTTC
.	.	TRBV20-1	TRBJ1-2	CSARSGANYGYTF	TGCAGTGCTAGAAGTGGAGCTAACTATGGCTACACCTTC
once	TRBD2	TRBV29-1	TRBJ2-1	CSVEDPRIAGGYNEQFF	TGCAGCGTTGAAGATCCAAGAATAGCGGGGGGTTACAATGAGCAGTTCTTC
.	.	TRBV4-3	TRBJ2-5	CASSQEAQAFQETQYF	TGCGCCAGCAGCCAAGAGGCACAGGCATTTCAAGAGACCCAGTACTTC
few	TRBD2	TRBV28	TRBJ2-7	CASRAGTSGISYEQYF	TGTGCCAGCAGAGCCGGGACTAGCGGGATCTCCTACGAGCAGTACTTC
few	TRBD2	TRBV5-1	TRBJ2-5	CASSLASRSGTQETQYF	TGCGCCAGCAGCTTGGCATCTAGGAGCGGGACTCAAGAGACCCAGTACTTC
.	TRBD1	TRBV6-6	TRBJ1-1	CASSYARTGILAEAFF	TGTGCCAGCAGTTATGCGAGGACAGGGATTCTTGCTGAAGCTTTCTTT
.	.	TRBV25-1	TRBJ2-7	CASSEWGGASEYEQYF	TGTGCCAGCAGTGAATGGGGGGGGGCATCTGAATACGAGCAGTACTTC
.	.	TRBV20-1	TRBJ1-1	CSARDPYNTEAFF	TGCAGTGCTAGGGATCCCTATAACACTGAAGCTTTCTTT
few	.	TRBV20-1	TRBJ1-4	CSARSSYRAGFEKLFF	TGCAGTGCTAGGTCCTCCTACAGGGCGGGTTTTGAAAAACTGTTTTTT
.	TRBD1	TRBV6-5	TRBJ1-2	CASSCSRTGSDYTF	TGTGCCAGCAGTTGCTCGAGGACAGGTTCGGACTACACCTTC